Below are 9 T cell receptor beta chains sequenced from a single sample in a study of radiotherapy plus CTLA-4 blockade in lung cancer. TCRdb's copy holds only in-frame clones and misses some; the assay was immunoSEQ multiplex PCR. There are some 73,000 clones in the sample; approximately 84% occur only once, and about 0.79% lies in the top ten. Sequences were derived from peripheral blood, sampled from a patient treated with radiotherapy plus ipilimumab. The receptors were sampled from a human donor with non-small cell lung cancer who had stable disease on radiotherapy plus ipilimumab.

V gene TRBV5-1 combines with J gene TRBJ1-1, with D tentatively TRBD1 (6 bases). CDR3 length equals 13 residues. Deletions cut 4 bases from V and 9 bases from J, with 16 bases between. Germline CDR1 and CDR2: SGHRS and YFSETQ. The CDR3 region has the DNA TGCGCCAGCAGCCCGGGACAAGGGGCGAAAGCTTTCTTT. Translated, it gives CASSPGQGAKAFF.

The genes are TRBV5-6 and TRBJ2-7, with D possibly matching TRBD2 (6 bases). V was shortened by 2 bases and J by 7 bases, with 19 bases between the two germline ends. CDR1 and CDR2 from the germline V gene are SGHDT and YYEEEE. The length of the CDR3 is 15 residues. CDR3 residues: CASSFPTGAAGEQYF. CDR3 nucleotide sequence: TGTGCCAGCAGCTTCCCAACCGGGGCCGCGGGGGAGCAGTACTTC. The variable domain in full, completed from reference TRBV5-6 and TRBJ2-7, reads DAGVTQSPTHLIKTRGQQVTLRCSPKSGHDTVSWYQQALGQGPQFIFQYYEEEERQRGNFPDRFSGHQFPNYSSELNVNALLLGDSALYLCASSFPTGAAGEQYFGPGTRLTVT.

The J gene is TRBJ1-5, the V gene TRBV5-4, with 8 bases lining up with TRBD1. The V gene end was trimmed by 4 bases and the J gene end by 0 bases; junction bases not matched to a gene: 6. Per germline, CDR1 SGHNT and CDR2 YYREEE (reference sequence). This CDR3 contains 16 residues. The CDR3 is CASSKQGASSNQPQHF. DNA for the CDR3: TGTGCCAGCAGCAAGCAGGGGGCGTCTAGCAATCAGCCCCAGCATTTT.

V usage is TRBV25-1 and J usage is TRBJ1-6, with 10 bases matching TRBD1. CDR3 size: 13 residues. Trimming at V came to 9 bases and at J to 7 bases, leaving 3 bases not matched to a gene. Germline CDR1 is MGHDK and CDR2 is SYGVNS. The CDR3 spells CASRTGGNSPLHF. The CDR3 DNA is TGTGCCAGTAGGACAGGGGGGAATTCACCCCTCCACTTT.

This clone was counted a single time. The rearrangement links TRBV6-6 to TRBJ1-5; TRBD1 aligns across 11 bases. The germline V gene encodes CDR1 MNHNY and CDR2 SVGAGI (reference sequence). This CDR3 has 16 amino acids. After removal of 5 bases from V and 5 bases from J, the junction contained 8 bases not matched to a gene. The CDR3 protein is CASSASDRGRDQPQHF. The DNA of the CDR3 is TGTGCCAGCAGTGCGTCGGACAGGGGGCGCGATCAGCCCCAGCATTTT.

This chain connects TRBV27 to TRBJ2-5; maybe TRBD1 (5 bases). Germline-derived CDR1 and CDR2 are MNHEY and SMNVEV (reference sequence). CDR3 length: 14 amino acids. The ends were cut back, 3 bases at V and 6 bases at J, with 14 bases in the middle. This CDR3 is CASSFSQGTQTQYF. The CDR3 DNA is TGTGCCAGCAGTTTTAGCCAGGGTACACAGACCCAGTACTTC.

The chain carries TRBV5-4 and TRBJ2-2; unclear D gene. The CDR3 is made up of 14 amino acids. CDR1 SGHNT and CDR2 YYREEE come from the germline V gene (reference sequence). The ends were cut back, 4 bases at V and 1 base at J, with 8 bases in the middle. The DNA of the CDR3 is TGTGCCAGCAGCGCCCGACAGAACACCGGGGAGCTGTTTTTT. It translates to CASSARQNTGELFF.

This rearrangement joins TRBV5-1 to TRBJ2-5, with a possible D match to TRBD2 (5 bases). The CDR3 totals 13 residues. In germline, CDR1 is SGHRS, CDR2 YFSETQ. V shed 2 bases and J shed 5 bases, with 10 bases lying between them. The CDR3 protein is CASSFTGMETQYF. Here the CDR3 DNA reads TGCGCCAGCAGCTTTACGGGGATGGAGACCCAGTACTTC.

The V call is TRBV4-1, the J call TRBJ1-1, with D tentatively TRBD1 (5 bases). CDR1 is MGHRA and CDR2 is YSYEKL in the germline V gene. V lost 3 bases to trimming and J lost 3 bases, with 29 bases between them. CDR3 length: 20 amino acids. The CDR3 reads CASSHLKLGVGVDADTEAFF. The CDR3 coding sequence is TGCGCCAGCAGCCACCTAAAGCTAGGGGTAGGGGTGGACGCGGACACTGAAGCTTTCTTT.